A single sample is the source of the 6 T cell receptor beta chains below, sequenced in a study of T cells expressing NK-cell markers. TCRdb reprocessed the 5' RACE reads, with one entry per CDR3 protein and no DNA. The listing records 350,000 to 450,000 distinct CDR3 sequences. The source material was blood T cells: a sorted CD56 or NKG2C T cell subset, CD4+ or CD8+ T cells, or bulk PBMC T cells (not recorded which). The receptor source for this set is a man aged 18-70 years in good health.

This chain links TRBV13 with TRBJ2-3. CDR3 length: 15 amino acids. Germline V gene sequence: CDR1 PRHDT, CDR2 FYEKMQ (reference sequence). This CDR3 is CASSFYAGSTDTQYF.

The V gene is TRBV12-5, the J gene TRBJ1-1. Germline assignment: CDR1 LGHNT and CDR2 FRNRAP. This CDR3 has 13 residues. The CDR3 region is CASGLGGNTEAFF.

The chain employs TRBV7-9 and TRBJ1-1; TCRdb proposes TRBD1, but this gene call is untestable without DNA. The germline gives CDR1 SEHNR, CDR2 FQNEAQ (reference sequence). The CDR3 runs 14 residues. CDR3 sequence: CASRRTGGISEAFF.

The chain links TRBV15 to TRBJ1-1; TCRdb selects TRBD1, and the lack of DNA leaves this call unchecked. The CDR3 runs 15 residues. Germline V gene sequence: CDR1 LNHNV, CDR2 YYDKDF (reference sequence). The CDR3 loop is CATSRDHGTGFGAFF. Full variable domain (missing parts from reference TRBV15 and TRBJ1-1): DAMVIQNPRYQVTQFGKPVTLSCSQTLNHNVMYWYQQKSSQAPKLLFHYYDKDFNNEADTPDNFQSRRPNTSFCFLDIRSPGLGDTAMYLCATSRDHGTGFGAFFGQGTRLTVV.

V and J are TRBV6-1 and TRBJ1-2; as DNA is missing, the TRBD1 call by TCRdb cannot be tested. Germline loops: CDR1 MNHNS, CDR2 SASEGT. CDR3 length: 14 residues. This chain's CDR3 is CASRRGAGTYGYTF.

The V call is TRBV18, the J call TRBJ1-1. Germline V gene sequence: CDR1 KGHSH, CDR2 LQKENI. The CDR3 covers 15 residues. The CDR3 sequence is CASSPSQLPNTEAFF.